This T cell receptor beta chain was identified during a study of blood T cell repertoires in COVID-19 (dated by TCRdb to 2019 to 2021). Looking at the study overall: Samples from collaborators originated in the United States, Italy and Spain and spanned both the acute and convalescent phases of COVID-19. A de-identified subject ID, COVID-19 status, age in years and sex were almost always included in the sample metadata. Samples came from the ongoing ImmuneRACE study (first 160 participants) plus 1,254 subjects from 6 global collaborators. The repertoires were made available in a free public database intended to serve as a resource for research on the immune response to SARS-CoV-2. The material from the prospective study consisted of cDNA or gDNA derived from T cells, B-cell-depleted T cells, or PBMCs. The dataset comprised deeply sampled blood TCRbeta repertoires from subjects exposed to, actively infected with, or recovered from COVID-19. HLA class I and class II types, where available, came from metadata supplied by the sample provider rather than from assay-based typing.

CDR1 and CDR2 (LNHDA, SQIVND) derive from the germline V gene (reference sequence). The CDR3 has 14 amino acids, counting the end cysteine and phenylalanine. Left in the record is the CDR3 DNA by itself, 42 bases read in frame from the first base. V was cut back by 3 bases and J by 0 bases, leaving a gap of 8 bases between them. For this clone: What antigen it recognizes has not been identified. No qualities accompany the bases; no much larger clone lies one base away.

The immunoSEQ Assay, a bias-controlled multiplex PCR, was used to amplify TCRbeta CDR3 regions from genomic DNA. As for the original processing: Nucleated cell counts per sample were estimated from amplification of reference gene primers within the assay. Sequence reads were collapsed and filtered to measure the absolute abundance of every unique TCRbeta CDR3 rearrangement. Productive Simpson clonality was computed per sample as the square root of Simpson's diversity index over productive rearrangements. In its TCRdb copy, this immuneACCESS table keeps in-frame sequences only and misses some clones. Where compared with another copy, unresolved V genes explain less than half of these, and the others have no known cause. Clone size and V and J calls were adopted from that table, with D and trimming inferred from the DNA. For this sample the table gives roughly 200,000 clones, of which 88% were detected only once. 1.5% to 2% of the sample goes to the ten largest clones.

Each collaborating institution followed its own protocols to collect whole blood in K2EDTA tubes. For TCRbeta analysis, collaborator samples were shipped as frozen whole blood, as isolated PBMCs, or as DNA extracted from either sample type. Overall study results and their limits: How much clinical and demographic metadata was included differed by source and by participant, and the metadata was provided uncurated.

Rearrangement joined TRBV19 to TRBJ1-1; the D gene assignment is ambiguous. This clonotype was sampled from a man in his late teens or twenties with active or convalescent COVID-19. Source material: peripheral blood. The nucleotide sequence reads TGTGCCAGTAGTATGTCGTCAGTGAACACTGAAGCTTTCTTT. Its translation is CASSMSSVNTEAFF.